This T cell receptor beta chain was profiled in a study of graft-versus-host responses after intestinal transplantation. Study-level background: Transplantation in recipients was multivisceral, liver-intestinal, or isolated intestinal.

Points on this clone: What it binds is not known.

The CDR3 extends over 15 amino acids. The V gene's germline CDR1 is MGHRA and CDR2 YSYEKL. Clones were sequenced by immunoSEQ multiplex PCR, and TCRdb holds only the in-frame ones, with some missing. The table lists around 89,000 clones, just under 95% of them singletons, with around 0.44% in the top ten. The receptor comes from a human donor who was the organ donor for an intestinal transplant. The gene calls are TRBV4-1 and TRBJ2-5, with a weak D call TRBD1 (6 bases). The assigned J gene may be wrong: the sequence end matches TRBJ2-7 better. This specimen consisted of unstimulated CD8+ T cells sorted from spleen or lymph node cells, obtained before transplant. CDR3 amino acids: CASSLRDTNTYEQYF. CDR3 coding DNA: TGCGCCAGCAGCCTCCGGGACACCAATACCTACGAGCAGTACTTC.